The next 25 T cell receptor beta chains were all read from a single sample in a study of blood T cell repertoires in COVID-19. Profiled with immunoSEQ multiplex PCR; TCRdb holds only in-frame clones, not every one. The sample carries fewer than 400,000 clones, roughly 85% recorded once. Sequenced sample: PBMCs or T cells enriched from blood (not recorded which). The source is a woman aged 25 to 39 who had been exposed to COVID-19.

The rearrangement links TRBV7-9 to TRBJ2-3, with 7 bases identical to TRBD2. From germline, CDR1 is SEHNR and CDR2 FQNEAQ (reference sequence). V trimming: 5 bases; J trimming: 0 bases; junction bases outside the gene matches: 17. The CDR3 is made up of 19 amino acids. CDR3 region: CASSLGGRGRQLSTDTQYF. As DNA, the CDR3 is TGTGCCAGCAGCCTGGGAGGGCGGGGGAGACAACTTAGCACAGATACGCAGTATTTT.

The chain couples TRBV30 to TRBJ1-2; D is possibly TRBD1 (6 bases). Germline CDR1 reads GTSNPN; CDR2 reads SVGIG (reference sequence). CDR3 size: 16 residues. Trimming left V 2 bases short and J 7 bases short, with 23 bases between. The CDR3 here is CAWSPGQCIHSCGYTF. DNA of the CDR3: TGTGCCTGGAGTCCCGGACAGTGTATTCATTCCTGTGGCTACACCTTC.

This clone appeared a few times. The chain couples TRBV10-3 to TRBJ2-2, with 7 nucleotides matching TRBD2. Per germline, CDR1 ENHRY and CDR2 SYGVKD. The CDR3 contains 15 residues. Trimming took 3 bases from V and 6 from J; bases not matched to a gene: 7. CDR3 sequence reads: CAISDLAGVSGELFF. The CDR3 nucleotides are TGTGCCATCAGTGATCTGGCGGGAGTGTCCGGGGAGCTGTTTTTT.

CDR3 bases: TGTGCCAGCAGCAGACGGACTAGCGGGAGCCGCGAGCAGTACTTC. Translating it yields CASSRRTSGSREQYF. The chain carries TRBV7-2 and TRBJ2-7, with 13 positions matching TRBD2. CDR1 SGHTA and CDR2 FQGNSA come from the germline V gene. The CDR3 runs to 15 residues. J gave up 6 bases and V 5 bases, and 7 bases lay outside the gene matches.

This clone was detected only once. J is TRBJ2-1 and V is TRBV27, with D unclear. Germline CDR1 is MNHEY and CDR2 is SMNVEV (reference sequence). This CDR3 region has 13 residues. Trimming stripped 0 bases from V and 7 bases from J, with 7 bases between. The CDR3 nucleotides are TGTGCCAGCAGTTTATCAGCGACGAATGAGCAGTTCTTC. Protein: CASSLSATNEQFF.

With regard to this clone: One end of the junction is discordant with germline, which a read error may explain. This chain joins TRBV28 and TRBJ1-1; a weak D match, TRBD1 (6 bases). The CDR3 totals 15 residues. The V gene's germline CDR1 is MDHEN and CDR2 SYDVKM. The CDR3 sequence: CASILQGIINTEAFF. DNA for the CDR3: TGTGCCAGCATTTTACAGGGAATAATTAACACTGAAGCTTTCTTT.

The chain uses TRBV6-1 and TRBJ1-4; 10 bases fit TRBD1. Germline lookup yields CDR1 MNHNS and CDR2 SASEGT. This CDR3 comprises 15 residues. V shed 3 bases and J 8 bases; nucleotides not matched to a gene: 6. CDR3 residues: CASSDPGQGTEKLFF. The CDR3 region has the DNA TGTGCCAGCAGTGACCCGGGACAGGGGACAGAAAAACTGTTTTTT.

The CDR3 sequence is CASSRAGGEETQYF. The CDR3 DNA sequence: TGTGCCAGCTCGCGCGCGGGAGGGGAAGAGACCCAGTACTTC. The rearrangement joins TRBV18 to TRBJ2-5, with 9 bases identical to TRBD2. The CDR3 totals 14 residues. Trimming at V came to 6 bases and at J to 3 bases, leaving 5 bases not matched to a gene. The germline V gene has CDR1 KGHSH and CDR2 LQKENI. The whole variable domain, remainder taken from reference TRBV18 and TRBJ2-5, is NAGVMQNPRHLVRRRGQEARLRCSPMKGHSHVYWYRQLPEEGLKFMVYLQKENIIDESGMPKERFSAEFPKEGPSILRIQQVVRGDSAAYFCASSRAGGEETQYFGPGTRLLVL.

The CDR3 spells CASSSQGYGELFF. The CDR3 nucleotides are TGTGCCAGCAGTTCACAGGGTTACGGGGAGCTGTTTTTT. The chain employs TRBV7-2 and TRBJ2-2, with D maybe TRBD1 (6 bases). Germline V CDR1 and CDR2: SGHTA, FQGNSA. The CDR3 covers 13 residues. Trimming removed 6 bases at V and 7 bases at J, with 12 bases between.

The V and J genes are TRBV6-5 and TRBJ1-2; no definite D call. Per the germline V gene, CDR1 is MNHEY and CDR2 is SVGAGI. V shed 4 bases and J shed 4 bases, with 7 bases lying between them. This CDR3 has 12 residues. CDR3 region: CASSFEGYGYTF. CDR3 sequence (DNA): TGTGCCAGCAGTTTTGAGGGCTATGGCTACACCTTC.

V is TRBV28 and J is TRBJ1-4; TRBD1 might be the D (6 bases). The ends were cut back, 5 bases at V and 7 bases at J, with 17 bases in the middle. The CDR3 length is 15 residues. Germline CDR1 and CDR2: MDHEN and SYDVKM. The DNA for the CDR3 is TGTGCCAGCAGTCCCCCGGGACAAGTATCTGAAAAACTGTTTTTT. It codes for CASSPPGQVSEKLFF.

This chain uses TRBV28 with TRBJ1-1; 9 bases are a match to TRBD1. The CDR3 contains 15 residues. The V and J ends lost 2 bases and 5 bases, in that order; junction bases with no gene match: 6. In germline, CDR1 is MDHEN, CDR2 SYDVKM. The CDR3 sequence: CASSLPGTGQTEAFF. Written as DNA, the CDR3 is TGTGCCAGCAGTTTACCGGGGACAGGGCAAACTGAAGCTTTCTTT.

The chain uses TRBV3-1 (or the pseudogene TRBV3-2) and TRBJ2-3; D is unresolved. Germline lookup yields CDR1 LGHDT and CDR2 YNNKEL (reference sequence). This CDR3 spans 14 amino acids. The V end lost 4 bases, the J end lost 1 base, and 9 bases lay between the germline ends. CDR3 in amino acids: CASSPAIRTDTQYF. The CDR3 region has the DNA TGTGCCAGCAGCCCCGCGATCCGCACAGATACGCAGTATTTT.

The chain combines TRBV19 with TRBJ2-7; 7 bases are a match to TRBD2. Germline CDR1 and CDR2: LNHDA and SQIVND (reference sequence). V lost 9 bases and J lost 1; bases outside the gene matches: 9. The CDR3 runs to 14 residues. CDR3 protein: CASKGLAESYEQYF. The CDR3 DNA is TGTGCCAGCAAGGGGCTAGCGGAATCCTACGAGCAGTACTTC.

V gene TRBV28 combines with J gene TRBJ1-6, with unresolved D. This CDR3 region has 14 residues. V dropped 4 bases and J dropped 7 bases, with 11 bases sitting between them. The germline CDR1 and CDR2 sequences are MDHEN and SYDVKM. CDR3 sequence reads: CASSYFYSNSPLHF. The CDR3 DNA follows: TGTGCCAGCAGTTATTTTTACTCAAATTCACCCCTCCACTTT. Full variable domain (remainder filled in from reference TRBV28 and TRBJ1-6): DVKVTQSSRYLVKRTGEKVFLECVQDMDHENMFWYRQDPGLGLRLIYFSYDVKMKEKGDIPEGYSVSREKKERFSLILESASTNQTSMYLCASSYFYSNSPLHFGNGTRLTVT.

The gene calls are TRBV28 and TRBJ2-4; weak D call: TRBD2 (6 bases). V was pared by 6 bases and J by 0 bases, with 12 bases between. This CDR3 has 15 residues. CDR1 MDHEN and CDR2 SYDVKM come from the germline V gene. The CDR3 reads CASRKGDLAKNIQYF. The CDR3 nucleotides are TGTGCCAGCAGGAAAGGGGACTTAGCCAAAAACATTCAGTACTTC. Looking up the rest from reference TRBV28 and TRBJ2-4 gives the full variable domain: DVKVTQSSRYLVKRTGEKVFLECVQDMDHENMFWYRQDPGLGLRLIYFSYDVKMKEKGDIPEGYSVSREKKERFSLILESASTNQTSMYLCASRKGDLAKNIQYFGAGTRLSVL.

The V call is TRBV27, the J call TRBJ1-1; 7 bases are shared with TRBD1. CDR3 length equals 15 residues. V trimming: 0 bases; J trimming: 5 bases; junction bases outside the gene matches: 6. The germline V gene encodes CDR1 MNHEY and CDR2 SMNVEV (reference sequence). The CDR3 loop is CASSLSATGLTEAFF. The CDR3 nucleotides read TGTGCCAGCAGTTTATCCGCGACAGGGTTAACTGAAGCTTTCTTT.

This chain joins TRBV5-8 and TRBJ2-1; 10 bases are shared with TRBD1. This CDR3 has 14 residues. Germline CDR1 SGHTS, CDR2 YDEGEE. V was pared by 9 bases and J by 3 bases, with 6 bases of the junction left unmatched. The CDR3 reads CATMDRGYYNEQFF. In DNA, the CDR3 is TGTGCCACCATGGACAGGGGGTACTACAATGAGCAGTTCTTC.

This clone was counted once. The CDR3 region is CASSLGGTLESYTF. The CDR3 DNA reads TGTGCCAGCAGCTTAGGAGGAACCTTGGAGAGCTACACCTTC. The V and J genes are TRBV11-2 and TRBJ1-2; no definite D call. Trimming cost V 1 base and J 9 bases, with 15 bases left between them. This CDR3 has 14 residues. CDR1 is SGHAT, CDR2 FQNNGV, per germline.

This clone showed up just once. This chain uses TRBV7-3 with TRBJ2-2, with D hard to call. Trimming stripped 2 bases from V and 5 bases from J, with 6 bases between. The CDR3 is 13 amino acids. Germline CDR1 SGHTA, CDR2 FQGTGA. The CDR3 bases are TGTGCCAGCAGCTTAGCCGGGACCGGGGAGCTGTTTTTT. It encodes CASSLAGTGELFF.

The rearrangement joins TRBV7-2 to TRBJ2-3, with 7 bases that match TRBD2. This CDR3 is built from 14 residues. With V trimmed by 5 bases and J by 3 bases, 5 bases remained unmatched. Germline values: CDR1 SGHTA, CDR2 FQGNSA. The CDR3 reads CASSPPGGTDTQYF. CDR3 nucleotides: TGTGCCAGCAGCCCCCCGGGGGGTACAGATACGCAGTATTTT.

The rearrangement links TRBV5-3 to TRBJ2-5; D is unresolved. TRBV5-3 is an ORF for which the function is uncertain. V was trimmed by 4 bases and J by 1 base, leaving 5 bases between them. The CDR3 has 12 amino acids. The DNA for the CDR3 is TGTGCCAGAAGCGGCCCCCAAGAGACCCAGTACTTC. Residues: CARSGPQETQYF.

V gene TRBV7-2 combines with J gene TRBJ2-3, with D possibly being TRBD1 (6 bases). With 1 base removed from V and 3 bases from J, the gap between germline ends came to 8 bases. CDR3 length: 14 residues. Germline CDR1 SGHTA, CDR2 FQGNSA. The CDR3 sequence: CASSLEGGTDTQYF. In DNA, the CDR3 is TGTGCCAGCAGCTTAGAAGGGGGAACAGATACGCAGTATTTT.

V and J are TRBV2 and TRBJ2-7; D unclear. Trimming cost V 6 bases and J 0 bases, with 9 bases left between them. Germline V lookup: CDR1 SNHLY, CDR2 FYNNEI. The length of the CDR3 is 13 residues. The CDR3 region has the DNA TGTGCCAGCAGGACACCCTCCTCCTACGAGCAGTACTTC. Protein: CASRTPSSYEQYF.

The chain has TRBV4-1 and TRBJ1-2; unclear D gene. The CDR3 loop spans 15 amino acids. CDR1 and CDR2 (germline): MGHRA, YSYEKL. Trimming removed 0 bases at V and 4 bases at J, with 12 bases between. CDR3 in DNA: TGCGCCAGCAGCCAAGAGTTCGGGGTCCCCTATGGCTACACCTTC. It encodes CASSQEFGVPYGYTF.